This record covers a single T cell receptor (beta chain). This CDR3 is built from 16 residues. Trimming took off 0 bases at V and 1 base at J, with 12 bases between the two ends. Germline CDR1 and CDR2: SGHRS and YFSETQ. The data were obtained in a study of blood T cell repertoires in COVID-19. The method was immunoSEQ multiplex PCR; TCRdb's version includes in-frame clones alone and lacks a portion of them. In the table there are about 91,000 clones, approximately 80% of which are singletons. Sequencing was performed on peripheral blood. The TCR comes from a woman of 80 years or more with acute or convalescent COVID-19. The gene calls are TRBV5-1 and TRBJ2-3; tentative D call: TRBD2 (6 bases). DNA of the CDR3: TGCGCCAGCAGCTTGGTACCGGGGGAGGGCACAGATACGCAGTATTTT. Protein sequence: CASSLVPGEGTDTQYF. The full variable domain, completed using reference TRBV5-1 and TRBJ2-3, is KAGVTQTPRYLIKTRGQQVTLSCSPISGHRSVSWYQQTPGQGLQFLFEYFSETQRNKGNFPGRFSGRQFSNSRSEMNVSTLELGDSALYLCASSLVPGEGTDTQYFGPGTRLTVL.